Listed below are T cell receptor beta chains from one sample, sequenced in a study of identical twins. TCRdb processed the 5' RACE reads anew with MiXCR; each CDR3 protein has one entry. The sample records approximately 300,000 distinct CDR3 sequences, roughly 9.8% being singletons. These data also featured in a second study, about yellow fever vaccine responses in identical twins.

The sequenced sample was CD8+ T cells sorted from blood. These receptor sequences come from a woman between 18 and 29 years old in good health. Each CDR3 is given with its conserved first and last residue. D genes are given only for firm matches. Clone size is not always given. Where it is, it says once, few, many or a class for expanded clones.

J gene	clone size	V gene	D gene	CDR3 DNA	CDR3 protein
TRBJ2-2	few	TRBV2	-	TGTGCCAGCAAATGGATTCCGGAGACCGGGGAGCTGTTTTTT	CASKWIPETGELFF
TRBJ2-7	many	TRBV6-1	-	TGTGCCAGCAGAGGACAGTACTCCTACGAGCAGTACTTC	CASRGQYSYEQYF
TRBJ2-7	-	TRBV2	-	TGTGCCAGCACTGGAGTTTCCCCCTATTACGAGCAGTACTTC	CASTGVSPYYEQYF
TRBJ2-1	few	TRBV11-2	-	TGTGCCAGCAGCTTAACAGTCAATGAGCAGTTCTTC	CASSLTVNEQFF
TRBJ2-1	few	TRBV7-9	TRBD2	TGTGCCAGCAGCTCCGCGGGGGGCCTAAGCTCCTACAATGAGCAGTTCTTC	CASSSAGGLSSYNEQFF
TRBJ2-6	many	TRBV5-1	TRBD1	TGCGCCAGCAGTCTACTGAGGGGGCCCACCTCTGGGGCCAACGTCCTGACTTTC	CASSLLRGPTSGANVLTF
TRBJ2-7	many	TRBV7-6	TRBD1	TGTGCCAGCAGCGATGGACAGGGCCCCTACGAGCAGTACTTC	CASSDGQGPYEQYF
TRBJ1-1	-	TRBV5-6	-	TGTGCCAGCAGCTTGTTGGGGCGCATCGCTTTCTTT	CASSLLGRIAFF
TRBJ2-7	many	TRBV7-2	TRBD1	TGTGCCAGCAGGGGACAGGGATTCTACGAGCAGTACTTC	CASRGQGFYEQYF
TRBJ2-7	-	TRBV14	-	TGTGCCAGCAGCCAAGTGGTCAGGACAGCCTCCTACGAGCAGTACTTC	CASSQVVRTASYEQYF
TRBJ2-5	few	TRBV2	TRBD2	TGTGCCACCCCAGGACTAGCGGAGACCCAGTACTTC	CATPGLAETQYF
TRBJ1-1	many	TRBV7-9	TRBD1	TGTGCCAGCAGCCCAACCGGGACAGGGAACACTGAAGCTTTCTTT	CASSPTGTGNTEAFF
TRBJ2-2	many	TRBV7-8	-	TGTGCCAGCAGCTCGGGCATACCGTCGGTCGGGGAGCTGTTTTTT	CASSSGIPSVGELFF
TRBJ2-7	many	TRBV12-3/TRBV12-4	-	TGTGCCAGCAGTTCACACGCGAGGGGAATATACGAGCAGTACTTC	CASSSHARGIYEQYF
TRBJ2-7	-	TRBV9	TRBD1	TGTGCCAGCAGCCCCGGACAGGGTCTCGACTCCTACGAGCAGTACTTC	CASSPGQGLDSYEQYF
TRBJ1-1	many	TRBV27	-	TGTGCCAGCAGTTTCCTACAGGGATTGGAAGCTTTCTTT	CASSFLQGLEAFF
TRBJ2-6	-	TRBV7-3	-	TGTGCCAGCAGCTTAGGGTCCGCGGGGTACTCTGGGGCCAACGTCCTGACTTTC	CASSLGSAGYSGANVLTF
TRBJ1-6	few	TRBV20-1	TRBD1	TGCAGTGCTAGAGCCCAGACAGGGGAGTCTTCACCCCTCCACTTT	CSARAQTGESSPLHF
TRBJ1-2	many	TRBV27	-	TGTGCCAGCAGCGGGGGGGCCTTCTATGGCTACACCTTC	CASSGGAFYGYTF
TRBJ2-1	-	TRBV7-2	TRBD2	TGTGCCAGCAGCTTACCGGGGGGGTCCTACAATGAGCAGTTCTTC	CASSLPGGSYNEQFF
TRBJ2-1	few	TRBV28	-	TGTGCCAGCAGTCCCACTGTGGACTACAATGAGCAGTTCTTC	CASSPTVDYNEQFF
TRBJ2-3	-	TRBV10-3	TRBD1	TGTGCCATCAGTGAGTCCGGACAGGTCACAGATACGCAGTATTTT	CAISESGQVTDTQYF
TRBJ2-6	many	TRBV4-1	TRBD2	TGCGCCAGCAGCCAAGATATATGGACTAGCGGGAGGGCGGCTGGGGCCAACGTCCTGACTTTC	CASSQDIWTSGRAAGANVLTF
TRBJ2-2	-	TRBV19	-	TGTGCCAGTAGTATGGATCGTGGGCTGTTTTTT	CASSMDRGLFF
TRBJ1-2	many	TRBV12-3/TRBV12-4	-	TGTGCCAGCAGTTTTTCGGAGGGTAGACTCTATGGCTACACCTTC	CASSFSEGRLYGYTF
TRBJ2-2	few	TRBV9	-	TGTGCCAGCAGCGTAGGGGCAGGGTACACCGGGGAGCTGTTTTTT	CASSVGAGYTGELFF
TRBJ2-7	many	TRBV6-2/TRBV6-3	-	TGTGCCAGCAGTTACAACATGGAGGCCTACGAGCAGTACTTC	CASSYNMEAYEQYF